The T cell receptor (beta chain) under discussion was sequenced for a study of technical replicates of blood from several donors. Produced via immunoSEQ multiplex PCR; TCRdb's table is partial and in-frame only. The table records over 10,000 clones, 94% of them present only once. The material sequenced was PBMCs. This TCR was sampled from a human donor in good health.

The CDR3 DNA follows: TGCACCAGCAGGGGGACTAGCTTAGACTACGAGCAGTACTTC. Protein: CTSRGTSLDYEQYF. The V and J genes are TRBV1 and TRBJ2-7; TRBD2 was called by the table and not checked on the DNA. TRBV1 is labeled a pseudogene. The CDR3 spans 14 residues.